The clone carrying this T cell receptor (beta chain) appeared a single time. Its specificity is not known. Both 60 Vbeta primers and 13 Jbeta primers went into the PCR. The data were produced by immunoSEQ multiplex PCR, yet TCRdb's version contains in-frame clones alone and is incomplete. The sample has 160,000 or so clones; over 65% are singletons. CDR1 is MNHNY, CDR2 SVGAGI, per germline (reference sequence). CDR3 length equals 14 residues. With V trimmed by 6 bases and J by 10 bases, 14 bases remained unmatched. These data are taken from a study of cytomegalovirus exposure and HLA in healthy donors. Overall study findings and caveats: Presence/absence analyses assumed roughly uniform sequencing depth across donors. Most TCR sequences were uncommon, yet certain public TCRs appeared in many donors. The authors later found HLA-associated TCR beta chains more clonally expanded than equally common others.

This receptor was obtained from a woman between 35 and 50 years old in good health and CMV-seronegative. Input material: PBMCs. This chain uses TRBV6-6 with TRBJ1-2; TRBD1 matches 7 bases. CDR3 in amino acids: CASSKPRDREDYTF. CDR3 DNA: TGTGCCAGCAGCAAACCCAGGGACAGAGAGGACTACACCTTC.